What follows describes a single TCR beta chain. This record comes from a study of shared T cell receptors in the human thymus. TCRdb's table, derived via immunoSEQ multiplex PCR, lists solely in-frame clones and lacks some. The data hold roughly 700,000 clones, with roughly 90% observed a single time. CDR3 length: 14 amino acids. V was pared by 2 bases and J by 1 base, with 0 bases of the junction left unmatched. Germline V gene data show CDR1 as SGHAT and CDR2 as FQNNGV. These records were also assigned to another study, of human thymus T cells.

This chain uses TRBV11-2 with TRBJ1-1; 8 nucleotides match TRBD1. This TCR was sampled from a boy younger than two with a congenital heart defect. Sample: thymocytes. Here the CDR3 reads CASSLTGGNTEAFF. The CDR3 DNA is TGTGCCAGCAGCTTAACAGGGGGGAACACTGAAGCTTTCTTT.